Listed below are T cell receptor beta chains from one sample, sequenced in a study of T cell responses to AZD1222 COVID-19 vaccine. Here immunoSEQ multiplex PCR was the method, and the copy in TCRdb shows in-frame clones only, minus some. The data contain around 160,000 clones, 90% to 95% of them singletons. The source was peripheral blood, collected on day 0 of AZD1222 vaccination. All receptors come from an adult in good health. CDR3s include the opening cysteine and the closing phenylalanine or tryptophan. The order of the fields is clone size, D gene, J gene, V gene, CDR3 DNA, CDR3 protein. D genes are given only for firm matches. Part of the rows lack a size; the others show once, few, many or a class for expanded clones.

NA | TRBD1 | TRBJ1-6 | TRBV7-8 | TGTGCCAGCAGCTCCGACAGGGGGAGGAGTTCACCCCTCCACTTT | CASSSDRGRSSPLHF
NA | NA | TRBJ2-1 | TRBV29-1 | TGCAGCGTTGTGGTGACTAGGAATGAGCAGTTCTTC | CSVVVTRNEQFF
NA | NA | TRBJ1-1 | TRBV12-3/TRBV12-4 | TGTGCCAGCAGTTACAGGGTCCCTGAAGCTTTCTTT | CASSYRVPEAFF
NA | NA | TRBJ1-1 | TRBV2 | TGTGCCAGCAGTCAGGGACACCGGGTGAACACTGAAGCTTTCTTT | CASSQGHRVNTEAFF
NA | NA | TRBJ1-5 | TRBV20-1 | TGCAGTGCTAGTTCCCGTCGGGGAGCCCAGCATTTT | CSASSRRGAQHF
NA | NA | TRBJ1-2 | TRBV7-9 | TGTGCCAGCAGCTTAAACAGGGCCGACTATGGCTACACCTTC | CASSLNRADYGYTF
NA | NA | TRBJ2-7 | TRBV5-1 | TGCGCCAGCAGCCCGACAGTGCTCTCCTACGAGCAGTACTTC | CASSPTVLSYEQYF
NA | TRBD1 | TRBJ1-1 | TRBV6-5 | TGTGCCAGCAGTTACTCGAACAGGGGGAACACTGAAGCTTTCTTT | CASSYSNRGNTEAFF
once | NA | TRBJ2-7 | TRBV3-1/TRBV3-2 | TGTGCCAGCAGCCAAGCTAGGGAGGCCCAAAGGGCCGAGCAGTACTTC | CASSQAREAQRAEQYF
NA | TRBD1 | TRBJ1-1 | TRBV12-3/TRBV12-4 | TGTGCCAGCAGTCTAACAGTGACAGGGAAAGCTTTCTTT | CASSLTVTGKAFF
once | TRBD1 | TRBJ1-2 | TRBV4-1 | TGCGCCAGCAGCTCCCGGACAGGAGGTTTCTTCGGCTACACCTTC | CASSSRTGGFFGYTF
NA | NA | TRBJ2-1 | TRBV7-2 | TGTGCCAGTGGGGGGGGCCCCTACAATGAGCAGTTCTTC | CASGGGPYNEQFF
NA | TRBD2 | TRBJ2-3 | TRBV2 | TGTGCCAGCAGTACCCGTCGGGAGGGGAGGGATACGCAGTATTTT | CASSTRREGRDTQYF
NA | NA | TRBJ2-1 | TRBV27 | TGTGCCAGCAGAACCTTAGGGGGGTCGAGCTCCTACAATGAGCAGTTCTTC | CASRTLGGSSSYNEQFF
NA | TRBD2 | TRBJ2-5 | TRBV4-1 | TGCGCCAGCAGCCAACTGATAGCGGGGGGGCGAAAGACCCAGTACTTC | CASSQLIAGGRKTQYF
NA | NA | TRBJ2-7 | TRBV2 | TGTGCCAGCAAGGGCGATACCTACGAGCAGTACTTC | CASKGDTYEQYF
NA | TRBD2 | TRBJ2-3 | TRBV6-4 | TGTGCCAGCAGTCTACGGGGGGAAGCAGATACGCAGTATTTT | CASSLRGEADTQYF
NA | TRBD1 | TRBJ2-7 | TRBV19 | TGTGCCAGTAGTATAGGACAGGGGGCTTACGAGCAGTACTTC | CASSIGQGAYEQYF
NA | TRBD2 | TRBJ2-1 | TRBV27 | TGTGCCAGCAGTTACACCGGGGGGGGAGGGAATGAGCAGTTCTTC | CASSYTGGGGNEQFF
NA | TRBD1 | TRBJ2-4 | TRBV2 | TGTGCCAGCAGCGCCCAGGGGGCAAACATTCAGTACTTC | CASSAQGANIQYF
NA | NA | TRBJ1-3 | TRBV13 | TGTGCCAGCAGCCTCGGGGACACCATATATTTT | CASSLGDTIYF
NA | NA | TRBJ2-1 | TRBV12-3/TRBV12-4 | TGTGCCAGCAGCCCCCTGACTTACAATGAGCAGTTCTTC | CASSPLTYNEQFF
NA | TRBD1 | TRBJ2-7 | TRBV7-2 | TGTGCCAGCAGCCAAGGACAGGGGTTCTACGAGCAGTACTTC | CASSQGQGFYEQYF
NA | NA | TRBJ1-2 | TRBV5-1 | TGCGCCAGCAGCCCCATTATCAAGGGGGTAGGGAATGGCTACACCTTC | CASSPIIKGVGNGYTF
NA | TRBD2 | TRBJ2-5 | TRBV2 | TGTGCCAGCAGTGACGGGGGAGGGGTCCAAGAGACCCAGTACTTC | CASSDGGGVQETQYF
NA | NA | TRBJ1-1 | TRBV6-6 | TGTGCCAGCAAACCGACAGGGAACACTGAAGCTTTCTTT | CASKPTGNTEAFF
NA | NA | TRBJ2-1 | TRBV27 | TGTGCCAGCAGCTCCGGGACACATCTTCTCAATGAGCAGTTCTTC | CASSSGTHLLNEQFF
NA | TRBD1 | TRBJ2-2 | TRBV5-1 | TGCGCCAGCAGCCGCTACCCCTCGGGACAGAAAATCGGGGACACCGGGGAGCTGTTTTTT | CASSRYPSGQKIGDTGELFF
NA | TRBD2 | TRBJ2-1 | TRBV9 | TGTGCCAGCAGCCAGGGCGCGGGGGGTGAGCAGTTCTTC | CASSQGAGGEQFF
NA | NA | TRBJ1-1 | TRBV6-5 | TGTGCCAGCAATCCCGGGACGGCCGGAGCTGAAGCTTTCTTT | CASNPGTAGAEAFF
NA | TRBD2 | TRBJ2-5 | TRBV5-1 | TGCGCCAGCAGCTGGACTAGCGGGGGGGCGGAGACCCAGTACTTC | CASSWTSGGAETQYF
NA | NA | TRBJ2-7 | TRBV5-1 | TGCGCCAGCAGCTTGGTGGCGGAAACCTACGAGCAGTACTTC | CASSLVAETYEQYF
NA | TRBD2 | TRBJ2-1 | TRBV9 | TGTGCCAGCAGCGAGAGCTATAGCGGGAGAACAACCTACAATGAGCAGTTCTTC | CASSESYSGRTTYNEQFF
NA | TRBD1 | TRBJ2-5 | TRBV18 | TGTGCCAGCTCATTCCCCGGGACAGGGGGCCTAGAGACCCAGTACTTC | CASSFPGTGGLETQYF
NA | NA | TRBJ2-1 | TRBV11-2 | TGTGCCAGCAGCTTGACCAGCGGGTATTCCTACAATGAGCAGTTCTTC | CASSLTSGYSYNEQFF
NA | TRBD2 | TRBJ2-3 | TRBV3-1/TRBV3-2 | TGTGCCAGCACCACTAGCGGGAGCCTCTACACAGATACGCAGTATTTT | CASTTSGSLYTDTQYF
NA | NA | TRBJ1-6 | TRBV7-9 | TGTGCCAGCAGCTCCCGGGCGGGGGATAATTCACCCCTCCACTTT | CASSSRAGDNSPLHF
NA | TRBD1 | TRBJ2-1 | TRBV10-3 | TGTGCCATCAGTGGGGGGACAGGGGGCTTTGAGCAGTTCTTC | CAISGGTGGFEQFF
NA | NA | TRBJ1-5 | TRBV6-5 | TGTGCCAGCAGTTACTCGAGGGCCAGCCAGCGGCCCCAGCATTTT | CASSYSRASQRPQHF
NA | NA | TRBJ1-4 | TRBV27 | TGTGCCAGCAGTTCGTGGTCTTCTCAAAAACTGTTTTTT | CASSSWSSQKLFF
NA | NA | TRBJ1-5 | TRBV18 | TGTGCCAGCTCACCCTCCGGAAGAGATCAGCCCCAGCATTTT | CASSPSGRDQPQHF
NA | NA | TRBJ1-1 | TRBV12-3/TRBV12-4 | TGTGCCAGTAGCCCCACGTCCAAAGATGAAGCTTTCTTT | CASSPTSKDEAFF
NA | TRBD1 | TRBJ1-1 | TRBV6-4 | TGTGCCAGCAGCGAGACAGGGGGGTTCGCTGAAGCTTTCTTT | CASSETGGFAEAFF
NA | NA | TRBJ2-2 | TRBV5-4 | TGTGCCAGCAGCTTGGGTTACAAGAACACCGGGGAGCTGTTTTTT | CASSLGYKNTGELFF
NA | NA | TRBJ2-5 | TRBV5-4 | TGTGCCAGCAGCCATCCGCGGGAACAAGAGACCCAGTACTTC | CASSHPREQETQYF
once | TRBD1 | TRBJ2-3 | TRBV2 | TGTGCCAGCAGTTCGACAGGGAGAGGAAGGGCTAGCACAGATACGCAGTATTTT | CASSSTGRGRASTDTQYF
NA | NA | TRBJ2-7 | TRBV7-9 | TGTGCCAGCAGCTTAGGCGCCTCCTACGAGCAGTACTTC | CASSLGASYEQYF
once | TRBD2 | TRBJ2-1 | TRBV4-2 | TGTGCCAGCAGCCTTAGCGGGGGCCACGGGGGGGAGCAGTTCTTC | CASSLSGGHGGEQFF
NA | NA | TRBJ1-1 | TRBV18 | TGTGCCAGCTCACCAAATTCCGGTATAGGAGCTTTCTTT | CASSPNSGIGAFF
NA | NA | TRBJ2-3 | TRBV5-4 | TGTGCCAGCAGCTTGGTTGGTGGGGATACGCAGTATTTT | CASSLVGGDTQYF
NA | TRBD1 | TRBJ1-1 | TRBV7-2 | TGTGCCAGCAGCTCCCAGGGGGCGCGCACTGAAGCTTTCTTT | CASSSQGARTEAFF
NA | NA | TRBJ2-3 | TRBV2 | TGTGCCAGCAGCTCACAAGGCACAGATACGCAGTATTTT | CASSSQGTDTQYF